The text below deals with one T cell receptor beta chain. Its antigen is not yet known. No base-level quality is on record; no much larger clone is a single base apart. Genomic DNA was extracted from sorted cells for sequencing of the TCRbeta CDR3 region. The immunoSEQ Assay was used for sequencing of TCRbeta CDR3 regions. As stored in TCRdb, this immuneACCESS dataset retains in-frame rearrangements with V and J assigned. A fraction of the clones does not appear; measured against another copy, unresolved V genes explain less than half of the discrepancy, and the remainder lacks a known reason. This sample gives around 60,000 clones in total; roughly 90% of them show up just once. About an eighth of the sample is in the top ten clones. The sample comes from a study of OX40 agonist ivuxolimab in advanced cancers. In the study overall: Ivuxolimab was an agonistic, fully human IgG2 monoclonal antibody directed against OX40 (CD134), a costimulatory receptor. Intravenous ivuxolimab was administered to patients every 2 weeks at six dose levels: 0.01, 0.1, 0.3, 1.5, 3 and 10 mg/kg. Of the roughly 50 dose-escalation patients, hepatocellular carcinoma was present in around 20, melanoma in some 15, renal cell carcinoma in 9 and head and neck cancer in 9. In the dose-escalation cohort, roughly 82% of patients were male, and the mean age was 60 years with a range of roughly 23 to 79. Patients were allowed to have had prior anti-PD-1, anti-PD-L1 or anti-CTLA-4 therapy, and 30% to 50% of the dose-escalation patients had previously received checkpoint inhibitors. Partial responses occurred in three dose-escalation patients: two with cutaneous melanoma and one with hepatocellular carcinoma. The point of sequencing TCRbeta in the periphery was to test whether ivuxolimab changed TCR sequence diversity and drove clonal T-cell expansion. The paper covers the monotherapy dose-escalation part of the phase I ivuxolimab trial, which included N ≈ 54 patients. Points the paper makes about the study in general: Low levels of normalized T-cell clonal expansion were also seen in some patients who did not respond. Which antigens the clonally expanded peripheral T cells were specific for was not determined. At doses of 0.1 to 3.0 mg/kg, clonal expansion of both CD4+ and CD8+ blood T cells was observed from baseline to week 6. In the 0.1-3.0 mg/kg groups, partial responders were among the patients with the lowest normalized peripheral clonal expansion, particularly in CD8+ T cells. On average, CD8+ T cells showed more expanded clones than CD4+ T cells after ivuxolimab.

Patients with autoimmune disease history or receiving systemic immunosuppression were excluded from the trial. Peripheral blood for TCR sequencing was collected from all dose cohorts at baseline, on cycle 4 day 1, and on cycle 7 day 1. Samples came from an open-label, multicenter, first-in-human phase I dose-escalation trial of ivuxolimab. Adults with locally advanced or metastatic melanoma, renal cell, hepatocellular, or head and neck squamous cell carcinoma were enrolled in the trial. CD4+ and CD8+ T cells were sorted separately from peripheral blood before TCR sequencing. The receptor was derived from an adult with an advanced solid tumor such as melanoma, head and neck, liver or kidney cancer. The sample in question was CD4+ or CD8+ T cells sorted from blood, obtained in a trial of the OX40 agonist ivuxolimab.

CDR3 sequence: CASSLTAGGEDTQYF. The nucleotide sequence reads TGTGCCAGCAGCTTAACAGCGGGGGGAGAGGATACGCAGTATTTT. The V and J genes are TRBV7-2 and TRBJ2-3, with TRBD2 matching 9 junction bases. The CDR3, from cysteine to phenylalanine, totals 15 residues. Only the CDR3 portion is preserved as DNA: 45 bases, with reading frame beginning at the first base. The germline V gene yields SGHTA for CDR1 and FQGNSA for CDR2. V is cut back by 2 bases and J by 6 bases, with 6 bases in the junction unmatched. When the CDR3 is completed using the reference TRBV7-2 and TRBJ2-3 genes on either side, the full variable domain is GAGVSQSPSNKVTEKGKDVELRCDPISGHTALYWYRQSLGQGLEFLIYFQGNSAPDKSGLPSDRFSAERTGGSVSTLTIQRTQQEDSAVYLCASSLTAGGEDTQYFGPGTRLTVL.